This record concerns one TCR beta chain sequence. The data are from a study of cytomegalovirus exposure and HLA in healthy donors. V lost 5 bases to trimming and J lost 3 bases, with 12 bases between them. The germline gives CDR1 MNHEY, CDR2 SVGAGI. The CDR3 runs to 14 residues. TCRdb's table, derived via immunoSEQ multiplex PCR, lists solely in-frame clones and lacks some. Here the sample spans roughly 120,000 clones, around 94% being singletons. V usage is TRBV6-5 and J usage is TRBJ2-3; TRBD1 is a possible D gene (5 bases). Input material: PBMCs. The sequence came from a woman aged 18-29 years in good health and CMV-seronegative. CDR3 region: CASSKWQGTDTQYF. The CDR3 nucleotides are TGTGCCAGCAGTAAGTGGCAGGGAACAGATACGCAGTATTTT.